These 5 T cell receptor beta chains were all obtained from the same sample, sequenced in a study of blood T cell repertoires in COVID-19. TCRdb's table, derived via immunoSEQ multiplex PCR, lists solely in-frame clones and lacks some. Of around 60,000 clones listed, 85% are singletons. Sequencing used peripheral blood. These receptors originate from a man in his 70s with acute or convalescent COVID-19.

This sequence joins TRBV2 and TRBJ2-3; TRBD1 matches at 7 bases. The germline V gene has CDR1 SNHLY and CDR2 FYNNEI. The ends lost 6 bases at V and 1 base at J; junction bases unmatched: 7. There are 15 residues in the CDR3. CDR3 DNA sequence: TGTGCCAGCAGCGACTACAGGGGAGGCACAGATACGCAGTATTTT. As protein: CASSDYRGGTDTQYF. Combining the CDR3 with reference TRBV2 and TRBJ2-3 gives the whole variable domain EPEVTQTPSHQVTQMGQEVILRCVPISNHLYFYWYRQILGQKVEFLVSFYNNEISEKSEIFDDQFSVERPDGSNFTLKIRSTKLEDSAMYFCASSDYRGGTDTQYFGPGTRLTVL.

The V and J genes are TRBV7-3 and TRBJ1-2, with 8 bases that match TRBD1. With V trimmed by 5 bases and J by 4 bases, 3 bases remained unmatched. The CDR3 extends over 13 amino acids. Germline V gene lookup returns CDR1 SGHTA and CDR2 FQGTGA. CDR3 sequence (DNA): TGTGCCAGCAGCCCGGGACAGGTCTATGGCTACACCTTC. It yields the protein CASSPGQVYGYTF.

V gene TRBV11-2 combines with J gene TRBJ1-1, with 7 bases fitting TRBD1. The CDR3 contains 14 residues. In germline, CDR1 is SGHAT, CDR2 FQNNGV. V dropped 1 base and J dropped 7; count of bases not matched to a gene: 6. The CDR3 is CASSLGGQWSEAFF. As DNA, the CDR3 is TGTGCCAGCAGCTTAGGGGGACAGTGGAGTGAAGCTTTCTTT. Full variable domain (rest looked up from reference TRBV11-2 and TRBJ1-1): EAGVAQSPRYKIIEKRQSVAFWCNPISGHATLYWYQQILGQGPKLLIQFQNNGVVDDSQLPKDRFSAERLKGVDSTLKIQPAKLEDSAVYLCASSLGGQWSEAFFGQGTRLTVV.

V usage is TRBV28 and J usage is TRBJ2-5, with TRBD2 identical over 13 bases. The V gene's germline CDR1 is MDHEN and CDR2 SYDVKM. The CDR3 length is 15 residues. J gave up 4 bases and V 2 bases, and 1 base lay outside the gene matches. This CDR3 is CASSLRLAGGETQYF. The CDR3, as DNA: TGTGCCAGCAGTTTACGACTAGCGGGGGGAGAGACCCAGTACTTC.

The V and J genes are TRBV5-6 and TRBJ2-3; 9 bases agree with TRBD2. V lost 4 bases and J lost 1; bases outside the gene matches: 7. The CDR3 covers 16 residues. Germline assignment: CDR1 SGHDT and CDR2 YYEEEE. The CDR3 loop reads CASSVKRGARTDTQYF. The CDR3 nucleotides are TGTGCCAGCAGCGTGAAGCGGGGGGCCCGCACAGATACGCAGTATTTT.